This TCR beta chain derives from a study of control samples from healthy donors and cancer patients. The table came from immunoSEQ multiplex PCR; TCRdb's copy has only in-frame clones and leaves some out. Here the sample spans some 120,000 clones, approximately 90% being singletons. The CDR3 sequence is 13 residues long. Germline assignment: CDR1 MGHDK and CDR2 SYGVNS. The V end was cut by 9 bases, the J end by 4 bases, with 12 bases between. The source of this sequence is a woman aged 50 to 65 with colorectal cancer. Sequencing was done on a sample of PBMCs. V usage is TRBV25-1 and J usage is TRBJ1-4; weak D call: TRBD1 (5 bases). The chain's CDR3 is CARRQLGNEKLFF. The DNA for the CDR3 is TGTGCCAGAAGACAGTTGGGTAATGAAAAACTGTTTTTT.